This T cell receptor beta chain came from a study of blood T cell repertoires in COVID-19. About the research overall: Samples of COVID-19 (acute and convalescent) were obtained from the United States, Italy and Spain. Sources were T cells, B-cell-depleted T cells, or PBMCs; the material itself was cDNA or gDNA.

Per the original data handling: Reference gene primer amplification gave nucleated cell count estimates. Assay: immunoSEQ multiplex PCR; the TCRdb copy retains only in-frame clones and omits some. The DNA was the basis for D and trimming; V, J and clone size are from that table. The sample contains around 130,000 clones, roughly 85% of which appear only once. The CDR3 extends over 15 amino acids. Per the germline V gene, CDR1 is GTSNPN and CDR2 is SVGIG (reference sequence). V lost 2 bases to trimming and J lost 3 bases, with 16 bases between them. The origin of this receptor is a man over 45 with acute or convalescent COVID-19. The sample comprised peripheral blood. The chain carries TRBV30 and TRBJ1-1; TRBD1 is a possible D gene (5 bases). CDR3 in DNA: TGTGCCTGGAGTCCCGACAGTATTGTGTACACTGAAGCTTTCTTT. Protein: CAWSPDSIVYTEAFF.